The 13 T cell receptor beta chains presented below share a single source sample, sequenced in a study of a mutant IDH1 vaccine in newly diagnosed glioma. Sequencing used immunoSEQ multiplex PCR; TCRdb keeps in-frame clones, though not all of them. The repertoire holds fewer than 65,000 clones, with approximately 80% as singletons. Antigen specificity for these receptors is unknown. Sample time point: week 11, during vaccination. One vaccine dose held 300 ug of mutant IDH1 20-mer peptide and came with topical imiquimod. Source: PBMCs, taken from a glioma patient whose treatment included an IDH1 peptide vaccine. The source of these receptors is a man aged 50-60 years with glioma.

The rearrangement joins TRBV19 to TRBJ1-5, with a weak D call TRBD1 (6 bases). Germline V gives CDR1 LNHDA, CDR2 SQIVND (reference sequence). This CDR3 contains 12 residues. Trimming removed 9 bases at V and 4 bases at J, with 10 bases between. The CDR3 DNA reads TGTGCCAGCGGGACACTTAATCAGCCCCAGCATTTT. Translating gives CASGTLNQPQHF.

This chain uses TRBV6-1 with TRBJ1-3; no clear D gene. The germline gives CDR1 MNHNS, CDR2 SASEGT. V lost 2 bases, J lost 0 bases, and 8 bases lay in between. The CDR3 is 15 amino acids. The CDR3 bases are TGTGCCAGCAGTGAAAATCCGAACTCTGGAAACACCATATATTTT. Translating it yields CASSENPNSGNTIYF.

This clone was counted once. The chain uses TRBV5-1 and TRBJ2-5; 8 bases map to TRBD1. Per germline, CDR1 SGHRS and CDR2 YFSETQ. Trimming removed 1 base from V and 4 bases from J; junction bases left unmatched: 9. The CDR3 length is 16 residues. CDR3 nucleotides: TGCGCCAGCAGCTTGACCCCAATCGGGACAGGAGAGACCCAGTACTTC. It yields the protein CASSLTPIGTGETQYF. The variable domain in full, with the rest retrieved from reference TRBV5-1 and TRBJ2-5, is KAGVTQTPRYLIKTRGQQVTLSCSPISGHRSVSWYQQTPGQGLQFLFEYFSETQRNKGNFPGRFSGRQFSNSRSEMNVSTLELGDSALYLCASSLTPIGTGETQYFGPGTRLLVL.

The chain couples TRBV27 to TRBJ2-3; the match to TRBD2 covers 8 bases. The CDR3 sequence is 17 residues long. The ends lost 2 bases at V and 6 bases at J; junction bases unmatched: 13. CDR1 and CDR2 (germline): MNHEY, SMNVEV (reference sequence). CDR3 coding DNA: TGTGCCAGCAGTTTACGCACCAGCGGGAGAACAACGGATACGCAGTATTTT. This sequence encodes CASSLRTSGRTTDTQYF.

The V gene is TRBV7-9, the J gene TRBJ2-2, with D perhaps matching TRBD1 (6 bases). The CDR3 length is 15 residues. V was cut by 4 bases and J by 8 bases, with 17 bases left in between. Germline V gene lookup returns CDR1 SEHNR and CDR2 FQNEAQ (reference sequence). The CDR3 loop is CASSYRDGGTGELFF. The CDR3 bases are TGTGCCAGCAGCTATCGGGACGGTGGGACAGGGGAGCTGTTTTTT. Full variable domain (missing parts from reference TRBV7-9 and TRBJ2-2): DTGVSQNPRHKITKRGQNVTFRCDPISEHNRLYWYRQTLGQGPEFLTYFQNEAQLEKSRLLSDRFSAERPKGSFSTLEIQRTEQGDSAMYLCASSYRDGGTGELFFGEGSRLTVL.

The chain joins TRBV6-1 to TRBJ2-1; D uncertain. The CDR3 sequence is 15 residues long. Trimming left V 4 bases short and J 1 base short, with 11 bases between. Germline assignment: CDR1 MNHNS and CDR2 SASEGT. The CDR3 nucleotides read TGTGCCAGCAGTGGGTTCGCAATTTCCTACAATGAGCAGTTCTTC. As protein: CASSGFAISYNEQFF.

Notes on this clone: The DNA is left out, because the CDR3 cannot be placed on it with certainty; the CDR3 is given as TCRdb lists it. This chain uses TRBV10-3 with TRBJ1-3; the table names TRBD1, a call not compared with the DNA. Germline lookup yields CDR1 ENHRY and CDR2 SYGVKD. The CDR3 has 12 amino acids, counting both end residues. CDR3 sequence reads: CATGVGSGTGCF.

V gene TRBV7-2 combines with J gene TRBJ1-2, with 7 bases matching TRBD1. The germline CDR1 and CDR2 sequences are SGHTA and FQGNSA. The CDR3 runs 14 residues. The V segment lost 4 bases and the J segment 2 bases; nucleotides outside the gene matches: 4. Here the CDR3 reads CASSSGQQNYGYTF. The CDR3 DNA sequence: TGTGCCAGCAGCTCGGGACAGCAAAACTATGGCTACACCTTC. The entire variable domain, with the rest obtained from reference TRBV7-2 and TRBJ1-2, is as follows: GAGVSQSPSNKVTEKGKDVELRCDPISGHTALYWYRQSLGQGLEFLIYFQGNSAPDKSGLPSDRFSAERTGGSVSTLTIQRTQQEDSAVYLCASSSGQQNYGYTFGSGTRLTVV.

This clone was picked up a small number of times. In DNA, the CDR3 is TGTGCCTGGAGAGGGGACTCCTCACCCCTCCACTTT. It specifies CAWRGDSSPLHF. The chain recombines TRBV30 with TRBJ1-6; possible D gene TRBD1, 5 bases. CDR3 length equals 12 residues. V was pared by 3 bases and J by 10 bases, with 10 bases between. CDR1 and CDR2 (germline): GTSNPN, SVGIG (reference sequence).

This chain connects TRBV30 to TRBJ2-5; D possibly corresponds to TRBD1 (6 bases). Germline-derived CDR1 and CDR2 are GTSNPN and SVGIG (reference sequence). The length of the CDR3 is 14 residues. V was shortened by 1 base and J by 2 bases, with 11 bases between the two germline ends. CDR3 region: CAWSARTGQETQYF. The CDR3 bases are TGTGCCTGGAGTGCAAGAACAGGGCAAGAGACCCAGTACTTC.

V is TRBV21-1 and J is TRBJ1-3; TRBD1, as called in the table, went unchecked against the DNA. TRBV21-1 is a pseudogene. The CDR3 runs 16 residues. The CDR3 sequence is CASSKKLQHSGNTIYF. In DNA form, the CDR3 reads TGTGCCAGCAGCAAAAAGTTACAGCACTCTGGAAACACCATATATTTT.

The chain recombines TRBV5-1 with TRBJ2-7, with D tentatively TRBD2 (5 bases). Trimming pared 0 bases from V and 0 bases from J, leaving 10 bases between. The germline V gene encodes CDR1 SGHRS and CDR2 YFSETQ. This CDR3 is built from 15 residues. CDR3 nucleotides: TGCGCCAGCAGCTTGGCCTCGGGGAGCTCCTACGAGCAGTACTTC. Residues: CASSLASGSSYEQYF. The complete variable domain, with remaining parts taken from reference TRBV5-1 and TRBJ2-7, reads KAGVTQTPRYLIKTRGQQVTLSCSPISGHRSVSWYQQTPGQGLQFLFEYFSETQRNKGNFPGRFSGRQFSNSRSEMNVSTLELGDSALYLCASSLASGSSYEQYFGPGTRLTVT.

The gene calls are TRBV28 and TRBJ2-7, with TRBD2 identical over 11 bases. The J segment lost 2 bases and the V segment lost 8 bases, leaving 2 bases of the junction unmatched. Germline V gene sequence: CDR1 MDHEN, CDR2 SYDVKM. The CDR3 contains 13 residues. Here the CDR3 DNA reads TGTGCCAGCCAGACTAGCGGGACCTACGAGCAGTACTTC. This gives the protein CASQTSGTYEQYF.